The 13 T cell receptor beta chains below come from one sample, sequenced in a study of T cell responses to AZD1222 COVID-19 vaccine. Method: immunoSEQ multiplex PCR; TCRdb's copy keeps in-frame clones and lacks some. The table includes some 100,000 clones, 75% to 90% detected once. This material consisted of peripheral blood, taken on day 0 of AZD1222 vaccination. Every receptor here comes from an adult in good health.

The V and J genes are TRBV15 and TRBJ2-7; the match to TRBD2 covers 14 bases. The V gene end was trimmed by 0 bases and the J gene end by 2 bases; junction bases not matched to a gene: 9. Per germline, CDR1 LNHNV and CDR2 YYDKDF (reference sequence). The CDR3 contains 19 residues. The CDR3 bases are TGTGCCACCAGCAGAGATCTATTAGGGACTAGCGGGGGAACCTACGAGCAGTACTTC. Its protein is CATSRDLLGTSGGTYEQYF.

The chain carries TRBV9 and TRBJ2-5; 7 nucleotides match TRBD2. Trimming cost V 0 bases and J 4 bases; bases outside gene matches: 0. Germline CDR1 SGDLS, CDR2 YYNGEE. CDR3 length: 13 amino acids. The CDR3 loop is CASSVGGGETQYF. The CDR3 coding sequence is TGTGCCAGCAGCGTAGGCGGGGGAGAGACCCAGTACTTC.

In this sample, this clone turned up a few times. The V call is TRBV2, the J call TRBJ2-3, with D possibly being TRBD1 (5 bases). In germline, CDR1 is SNHLY, CDR2 FYNNEI. This CDR3 has 11 amino acids. Trimming took off 9 bases at V and 6 bases at J, with 10 bases between the two ends. CDR3 in DNA: TGTGCCAGTGGGGCGGTGGATACGCAGTATTTT. Its translation is CASGAVDTQYF.

Details on this clone: The sample contains more than one DNA sequence encoding this CDR3. The rearrangement links TRBV5-6 to TRBJ1-3; 7 bases map to TRBD1. There are 16 residues in the CDR3. The V gene end was trimmed by 5 bases and the J gene end by 4 bases; junction bases not matched to a gene: 12. Germline CDR1 is SGHDT and CDR2 is YYEEEE. The CDR3 DNA sequence: TGTGCCAGCAGTTTCCGACAGGGAGGGTCCGGAAACACCATATATTTT. Protein sequence: CASSFRQGGSGNTIYF.

The chain uses TRBV27 and TRBJ1-5, with D unresolved. Trimming removed 2 bases at V and 2 bases at J, with 7 bases between. The CDR3 has 14 residues. Germline V lookup: CDR1 MNHEY, CDR2 SMNVEV (reference sequence). DNA of the CDR3: TGTGCCAGCAGTTTAGAGGGTCGCAATCAGCCCCAGCATTTT. Residues: CASSLEGRNQPQHF.

V is TRBV5-4 and J is TRBJ2-6, with D unclear. The V end was cut by 5 bases, the J end by 0 bases, with 9 bases between. The V gene's germline CDR1 is SGHNT and CDR2 YYREEE (reference sequence). This CDR3 has 15 residues. Here the CDR3 reads CASSPEYSGANVLTF. For the CDR3, the DNA is TGTGCCAGCAGTCCCGAATACTCTGGGGCCAACGTCCTGACTTTC.

The chain couples TRBV10-3 to TRBJ2-6; the match to TRBD1 covers 10 bases. V shed 9 bases, J shed 1 base, and the junction held 15 bases outside the gene matches. This CDR3 contains 19 residues. Germline lookup yields CDR1 ENHRY and CDR2 SYGVKD. The CDR3 DNA reads TGTGCCATTGGGGGACAGGGGCCCTCGGGAATATCTGGGGCCAACGTCCTGACTTTC. This codes for CAIGGQGPSGISGANVLTF.

V is TRBV6-2 or TRBV6-3 and J is TRBJ1-1, with 7 nucleotides matching TRBD1. In germline, CDR1 is MNHEY, CDR2 SVGEGT. The CDR3 covers 14 residues. With 5 bases clipped from V and 2 bases from J, the junction kept 5 bases outside the gene matches. As DNA, the CDR3 is TGTGCCAGCAGTAGTTGGACAGGAAACACTGAAGCTTTCTTT. The encoded protein is CASSSWTGNTEAFF.

This rearrangement joins TRBV7-9 to TRBJ2-7; D could derive from TRBD1 or TRBD2 (5 bases each). Germline assignment: CDR1 SEHNR and CDR2 FQNEAQ (reference sequence). V was trimmed by 3 bases and J by 0 bases, leaving 18 bases between them. The CDR3 loop spans 17 amino acids. The CDR3 coding sequence is TGTGCCAGCAGCTTTGGGGTGGGGACCTCCAGCTCCTACGAGCAGTACTTC. It specifies CASSFGVGTSSSYEQYF.

This chain uses TRBV15 with TRBJ2-3, with TRBD2 matching over 7 bases. CDR3 length: 16 residues. The V gene's germline CDR1 is LNHNV and CDR2 YYDKDF (reference sequence). Losses at the gene ends were 5 bases for V and 0 bases for J; bases not matched to a gene: 8. The CDR3 region has the DNA TGTGCCACCAGCCCGGTAGCGGGTTCTAGCACAGATACGCAGTATTTT. Translating it yields CATSPVAGSSTDTQYF.

The chain recombines TRBV7-2 with TRBJ2-1; the D gene is possibly TRBD2 (7 bases). Germline V gene lookup returns CDR1 SGHTA and CDR2 FQGNSA. This CDR3 spans 14 amino acids. Trimming shortened V by 6 bases and J by 6 bases, and 15 bases separated the two germline ends. The CDR3 nucleotides read TGTGCCAGCAGAGGGGGGGGGAATTTCAATGAGCAGTTCTTC. Translated: CASRGGGNFNEQFF.

The CDR3 spells CASRGGTGGADGYTF. Written as DNA, the CDR3 is TGTGCCAGCAGGGGCGGGACAGGGGGCGCGGATGGCTACACCTTC. The chain joins TRBV6-5 to TRBJ1-2; 12 bases fit TRBD1. CDR1 and CDR2 from the germline V gene are MNHEY and SVGAGI. There are 15 residues in the CDR3. V lost 6 bases to trimming and J lost 6 bases; unmatched junction nucleotides: 8.

The V and J genes are TRBV9 and TRBJ1-3; D remains ambiguous. The CDR3 sequence is 15 residues long. CDR1 SGDLS and CDR2 YYNGEE come from the germline V gene. V lost 0 bases to trimming and J lost 3 bases, with 10 bases between them. The CDR3 nucleotides are TGTGCCAGCAGCGTAGGGGGAGGAGATGGAAACACCATATATTTT. Protein sequence: CASSVGGGDGNTIYF. The entire variable domain, with the rest obtained from reference TRBV9 and TRBJ1-3, is as follows: DSGVTQTPKHLITATGQRVTLRCSPRSGDLSVYWYQQSLDQGLQFLIQYYNGEERAKGNILERFSAQQFPDLHSELNLSSLELGDSALYFCASSVGGGDGNTIYFGEGSWLTVV.